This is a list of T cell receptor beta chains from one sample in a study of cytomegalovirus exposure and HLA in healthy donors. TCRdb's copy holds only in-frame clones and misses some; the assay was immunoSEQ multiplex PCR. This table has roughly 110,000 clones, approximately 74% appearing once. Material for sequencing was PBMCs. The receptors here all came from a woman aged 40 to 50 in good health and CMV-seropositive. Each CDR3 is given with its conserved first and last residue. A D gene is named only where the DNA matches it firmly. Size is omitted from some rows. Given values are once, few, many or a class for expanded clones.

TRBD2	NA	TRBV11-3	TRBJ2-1	CASSFTSGGINEQFF	TGTGCCAGCAGCTTTACTAGCGGGGGAATCAATGAGCAGTTCTTC
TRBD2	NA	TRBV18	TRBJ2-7	CASSTRTSGDSYEQYF	TGTGCCAGCTCAACCCGGACTAGCGGGGACTCCTACGAGCAGTACTTC
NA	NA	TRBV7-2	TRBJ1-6	CASNTGGYNSPLHF	TGTGCCAGCAACACCGGAGGGTATAATTCACCCCTCCACTTT
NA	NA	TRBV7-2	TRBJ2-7	CASSLGTFDEQYF	TGTGCCAGCAGCTTAGGTACTTTCGACGAGCAGTACTTC
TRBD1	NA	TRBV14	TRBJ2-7	CASSQLQGGQYF	TGTGCCAGCAGCCAACTACAGGGGGGGCAGTACTTC
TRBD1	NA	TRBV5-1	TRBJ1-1	CASSMRQQGAGNTEAFF	TGCGCCAGCAGCATGAGGCAACAGGGGGCAGGGAACACTGAAGCTTTCTTT
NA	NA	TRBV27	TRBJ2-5	CASSLSRLETQYF	TGTGCCAGCAGTTTATCCAGGTTGGAGACCCAGTACTTC
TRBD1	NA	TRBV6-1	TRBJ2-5	CASGTVYQETQYF	TGTGCCAGCGGGACAGTGTACCAAGAGACCCAGTACTTC
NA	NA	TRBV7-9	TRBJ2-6	CASRSAGGNSGANVLTF	TGTGCCAGCCGGTCGGCAGGGGGGAACTCTGGGGCCAACGTCCTGACTTTC
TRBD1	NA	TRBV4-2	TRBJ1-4	CASSSIRGQNEKLFF	TGTGCCAGCAGCTCGATTAGGGGGCAAAACGAAAAACTGTTTTTT
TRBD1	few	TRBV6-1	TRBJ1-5	CASVPTTGGGQPQHF	TGTGCCAGCGTTCCAACGACAGGGGGAGGGCAGCCCCAGCATTTT
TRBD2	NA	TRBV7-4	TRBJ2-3	CASLSLAGSTDTQYF	TGTGCCAGCCTAAGCCTAGCGGGTAGCACAGATACGCAGTATTTT
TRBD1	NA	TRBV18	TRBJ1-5	CASSPGGGQPQHF	TGTGCCAGCTCCCCAGGGGGAGGTCAGCCCCAGCATTTT
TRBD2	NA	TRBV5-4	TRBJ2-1	CASSFTSGVDNEQFF	TGTGCCAGCAGCTTTACTAGCGGGGTCGACAATGAGCAGTTCTTC
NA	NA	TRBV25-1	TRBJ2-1	CASTPVQGSEQFF	TGTGCCAGCACCCCGGTTCAGGGCTCTGAGCAGTTCTTC
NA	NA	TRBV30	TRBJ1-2	CAWSLDRNYGYTF	TGTGCCTGGAGCCTTGACAGAAACTATGGCTACACCTTC
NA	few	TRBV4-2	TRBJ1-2	CASSQEGAGVGYGYTF	TGTGCCAGCAGCCAAGAGGGGGCGGGGGTGGGCTATGGCTACACCTTC
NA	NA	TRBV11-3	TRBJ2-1	CASSSSGEGQDEQFF	TGTGCCAGCAGCTCCTCAGGCGAGGGACAAGATGAGCAGTTCTTC
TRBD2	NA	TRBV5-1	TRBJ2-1	CASSLGTSGNNEQFF	TGCGCCAGCAGCCTAGGGACTAGCGGCAACAATGAGCAGTTCTTC
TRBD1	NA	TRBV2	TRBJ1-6	CASARQGGSPLHF	TGTGCCAGCGCAAGACAGGGCGGTTCACCCCTCCACTTT
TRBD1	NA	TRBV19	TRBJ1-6	CASSMTGSRGAYNSPLHF	TGTGCCAGTAGTATGACAGGGTCGAGGGGAGCCTATAATTCACCCCTCCACTTT
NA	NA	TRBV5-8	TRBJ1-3	CASSLEESTIYF	TGTGCCAGCAGCTTGGAGGAGAGCACCATATATTTT
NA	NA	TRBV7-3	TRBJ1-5	CASALDGDQPQHF	TGTGCCAGCGCCCTGGACGGGGATCAGCCCCAGCATTTT
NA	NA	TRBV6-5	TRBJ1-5	CASGSSGESQPQHF	TGTGCCAGCGGATCGTCAGGGGAGAGTCAGCCCCAGCATTTT
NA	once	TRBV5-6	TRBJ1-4	CASSRGSRAEKLFF	TGTGCCAGCAGCCGGGGAAGTAGAGCTGAAAAACTGTTTTTT
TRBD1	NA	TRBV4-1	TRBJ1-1	CASSQKAGQGNTEAFF	TGCGCCAGCAGCCAAAAAGCGGGACAGGGGAACACTGAAGCTTTCTTT
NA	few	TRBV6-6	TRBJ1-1	CASSLGQTEAFF	TGTGCCAGCAGTCTCGGACAGACTGAAGCTTTCTTT
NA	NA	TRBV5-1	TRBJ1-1	CASSWDISNTEAFF	TGCGCCAGCAGCTGGGACATAAGTAACACTGAAGCTTTCTTT
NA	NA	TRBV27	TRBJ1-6	CASSLRRALAPLHF	TGTGCCAGCAGTTTGAGGAGGGCCCTGGCACCCCTCCACTTT
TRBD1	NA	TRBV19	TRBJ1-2	CASTRTGGNYGYTF	TGTGCCAGTACCAGGACAGGGGGGAACTATGGCTACACCTTC